The clone carrying this TCR beta chain was found many times. The target antigen is unknown. Noted time point: sample taken at primary tumor resection. Samples came from around 70 TRACERx patients with untreated early-stage lung cancer. Unsorted whole RNA samples from tumor, nontumor lung or frozen PBMC were sequenced. The data were obtained in a study of spatial heterogeneity in lung cancer. Turning to the study itself: Alpha-chain sequences were consistently detected in smaller numbers than beta-chain sequences. General observations from the study: Tumors with more nonsynonymous mutations had more expanded intratumoral alpha and beta TCRs.

TCRdb reprocessed the 5' RACE reads with MiXCR, giving one entry per CDR3 protein. The sample lists fewer than 13,000 distinct CDR3 sequences, 9.5% to 15% occurring once. This sample comprised lung tumor tissue, obtained at surgery. The clonotype comes from a male donor with early-stage non-small cell lung cancer.

CDR3 DNA sequence: TGTGCCAGCAGCTTAACTGGGGACTCCTACAATGAGCAGTTCTTC. Its protein product is CASSLTGDSYNEQFF. This rearrangement joins TRBV7-6 to TRBJ2-1; D not resolved. Trimming took 2 bases from V and 0 from J, leaving 8 bases between them. The CDR3 length is 15 residues. Germline V CDR1 and CDR2: SGHVS, FNYEAQ.